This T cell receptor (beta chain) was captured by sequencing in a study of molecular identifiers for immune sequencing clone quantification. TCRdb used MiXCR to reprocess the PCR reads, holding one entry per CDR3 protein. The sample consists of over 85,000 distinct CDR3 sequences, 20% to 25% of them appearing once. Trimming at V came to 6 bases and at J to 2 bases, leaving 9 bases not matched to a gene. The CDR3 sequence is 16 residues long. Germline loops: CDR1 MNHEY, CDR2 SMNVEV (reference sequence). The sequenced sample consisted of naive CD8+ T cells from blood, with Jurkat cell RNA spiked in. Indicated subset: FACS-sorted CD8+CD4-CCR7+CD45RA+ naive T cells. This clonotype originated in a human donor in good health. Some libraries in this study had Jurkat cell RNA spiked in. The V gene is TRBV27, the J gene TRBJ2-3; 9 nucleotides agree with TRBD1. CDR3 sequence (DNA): TGTGCCAGCAGCGCCGGGACAGGGTCCCTCACAGATACGCAGTATTTT. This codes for CASSAGTGSLTDTQYF.